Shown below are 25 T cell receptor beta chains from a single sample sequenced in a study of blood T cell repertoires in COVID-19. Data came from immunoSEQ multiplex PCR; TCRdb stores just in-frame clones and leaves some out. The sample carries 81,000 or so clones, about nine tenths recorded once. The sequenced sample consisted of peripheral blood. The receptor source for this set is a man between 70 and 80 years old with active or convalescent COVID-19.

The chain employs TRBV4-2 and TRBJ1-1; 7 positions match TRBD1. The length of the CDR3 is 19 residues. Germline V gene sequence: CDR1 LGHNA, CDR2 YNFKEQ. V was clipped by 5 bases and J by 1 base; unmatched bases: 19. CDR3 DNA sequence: TGTGCCAGCAGCGTACCGACAAGCTTTAGCGGGACAGCGAACACTGAAGCTTTCTTT. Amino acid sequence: CASSVPTSFSGTANTEAFF.

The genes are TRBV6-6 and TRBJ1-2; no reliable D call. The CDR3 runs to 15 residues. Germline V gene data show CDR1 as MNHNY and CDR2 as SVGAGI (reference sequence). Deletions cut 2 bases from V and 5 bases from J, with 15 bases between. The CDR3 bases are TGTGCCAGCAGTTACAGTGGGTGGACGGGGTATGGCTACACCTTC. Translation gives CASSYSGWTGYGYTF.

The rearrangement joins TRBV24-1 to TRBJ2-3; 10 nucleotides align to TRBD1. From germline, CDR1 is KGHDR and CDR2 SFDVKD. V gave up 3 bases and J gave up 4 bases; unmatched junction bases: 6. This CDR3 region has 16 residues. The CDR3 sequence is CATSDGDRGSPDTQYF. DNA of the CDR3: TGTGCCACCAGTGATGGGGACAGGGGATCCCCAGATACGCAGTATTTT.

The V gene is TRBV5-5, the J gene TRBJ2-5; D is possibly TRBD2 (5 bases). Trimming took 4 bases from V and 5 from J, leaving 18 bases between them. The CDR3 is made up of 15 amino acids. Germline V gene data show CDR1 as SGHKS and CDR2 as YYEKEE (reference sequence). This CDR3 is CASSADSRGWETQYF. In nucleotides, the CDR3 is TGTGCCAGCAGCGCGGACTCCCGAGGATGGGAGACCCAGTACTTC.

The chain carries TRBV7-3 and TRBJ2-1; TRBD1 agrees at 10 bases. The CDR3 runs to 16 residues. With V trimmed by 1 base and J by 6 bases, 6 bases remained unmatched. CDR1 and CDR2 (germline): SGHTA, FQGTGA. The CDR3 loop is CASSLRGGQGGNEQFF. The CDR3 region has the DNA TGTGCCAGCAGCTTAAGAGGCGGACAGGGGGGCAATGAGCAGTTCTTC.

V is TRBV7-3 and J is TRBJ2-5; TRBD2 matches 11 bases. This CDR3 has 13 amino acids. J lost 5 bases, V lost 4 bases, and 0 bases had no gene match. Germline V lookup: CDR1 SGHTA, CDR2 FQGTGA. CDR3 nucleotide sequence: TGTGCCAGCAGCTGGACTAGCGGGGAGACCCAGTACTTC. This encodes CASSWTSGETQYF.

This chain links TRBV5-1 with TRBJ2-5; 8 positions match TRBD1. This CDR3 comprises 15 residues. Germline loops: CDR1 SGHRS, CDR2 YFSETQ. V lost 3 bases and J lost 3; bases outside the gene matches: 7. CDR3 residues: CASSSGTGKKETQYF. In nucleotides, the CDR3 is TGCGCCAGCAGCTCCGGGACAGGAAAAAAAGAGACCCAGTACTTC.

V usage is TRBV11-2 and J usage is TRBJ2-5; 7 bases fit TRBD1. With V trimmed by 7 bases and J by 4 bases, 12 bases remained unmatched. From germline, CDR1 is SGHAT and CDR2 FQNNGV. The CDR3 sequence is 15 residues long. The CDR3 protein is CASTEGAGRGETQYF. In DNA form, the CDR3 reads TGTGCCAGCACCGAGGGGGCAGGGCGAGGAGAGACCCAGTACTTC.

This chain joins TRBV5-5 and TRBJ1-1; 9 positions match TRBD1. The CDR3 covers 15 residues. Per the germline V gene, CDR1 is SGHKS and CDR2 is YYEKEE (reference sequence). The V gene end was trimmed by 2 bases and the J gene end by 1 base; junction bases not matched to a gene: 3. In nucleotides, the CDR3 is TGTGCCAGCAGCTTTAGGACAGGGGCGAACACTGAAGCTTTCTTT. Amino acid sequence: CASSFRTGANTEAFF.

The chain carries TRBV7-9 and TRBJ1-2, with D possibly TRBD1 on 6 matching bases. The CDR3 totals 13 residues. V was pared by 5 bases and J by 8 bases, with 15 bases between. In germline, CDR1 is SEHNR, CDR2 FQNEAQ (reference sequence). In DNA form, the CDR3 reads TGTGCCAGCAGCGTTTTCAGGGGTAACGGCTACACCTTC. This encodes CASSVFRGNGYTF. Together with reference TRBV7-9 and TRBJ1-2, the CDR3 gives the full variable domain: DTGVSQNPRHKITKRGQNVTFRCDPISEHNRLYWYRQTLGQGPEFLTYFQNEAQLEKSRLLSDRFSAERPKGSFSTLEIQRTEQGDSAMYLCASSVFRGNGYTFGSGTRLTVV.

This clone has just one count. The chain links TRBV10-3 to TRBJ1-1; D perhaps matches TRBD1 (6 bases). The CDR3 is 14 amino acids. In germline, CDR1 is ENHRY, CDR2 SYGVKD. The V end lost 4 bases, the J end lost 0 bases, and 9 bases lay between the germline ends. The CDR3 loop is CAISVGQMNTEAFF. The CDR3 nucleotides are TGTGCCATCAGTGTTGGACAGATGAACACTGAAGCTTTCTTT.

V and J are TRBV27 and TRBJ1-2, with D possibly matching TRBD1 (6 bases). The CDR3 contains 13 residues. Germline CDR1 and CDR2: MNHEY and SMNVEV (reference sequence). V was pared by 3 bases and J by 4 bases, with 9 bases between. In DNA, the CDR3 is TGTGCCAGCAGTTTTAAAGGGGGCTATGGCTACACCTTC. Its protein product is CASSFKGGYGYTF.

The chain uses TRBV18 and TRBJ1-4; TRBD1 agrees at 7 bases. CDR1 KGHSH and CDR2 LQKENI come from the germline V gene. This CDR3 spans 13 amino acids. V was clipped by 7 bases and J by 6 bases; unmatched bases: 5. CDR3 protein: CASWDSLDEKLFF. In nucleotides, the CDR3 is TGTGCCAGCTGGGACAGCCTCGATGAAAAACTGTTTTTT.

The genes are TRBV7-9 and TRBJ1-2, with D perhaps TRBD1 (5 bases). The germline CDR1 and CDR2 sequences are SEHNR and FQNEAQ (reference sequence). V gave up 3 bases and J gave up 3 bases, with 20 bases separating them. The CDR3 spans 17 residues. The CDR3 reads CASSLTGGRGLDYGYTF. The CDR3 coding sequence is TGTGCCAGCAGCTTGACGGGAGGGAGGGGACTTGACTATGGCTACACCTTC.

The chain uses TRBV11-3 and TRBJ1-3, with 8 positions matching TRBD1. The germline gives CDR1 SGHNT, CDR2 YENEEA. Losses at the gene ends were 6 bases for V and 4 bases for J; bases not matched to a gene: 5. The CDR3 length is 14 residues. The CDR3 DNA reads TGTGCCAGCAGTCACCGGGACAGGGGAAACACCATATATTTT. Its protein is CASSHRDRGNTIYF.

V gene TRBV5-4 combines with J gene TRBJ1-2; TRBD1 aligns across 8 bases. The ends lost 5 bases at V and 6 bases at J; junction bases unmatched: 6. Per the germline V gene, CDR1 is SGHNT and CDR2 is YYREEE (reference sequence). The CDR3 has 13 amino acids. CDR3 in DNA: TGTGCCAGCAGATTCCAACAGGGGGATGGCTACACCTTC. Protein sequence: CASRFQQGDGYTF.

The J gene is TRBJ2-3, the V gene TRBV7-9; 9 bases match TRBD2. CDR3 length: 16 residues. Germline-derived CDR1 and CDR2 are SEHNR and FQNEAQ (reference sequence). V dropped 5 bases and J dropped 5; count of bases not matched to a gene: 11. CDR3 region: CASSPWIAGAGDTQYF. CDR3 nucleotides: TGTGCCAGCAGCCCATGGATAGCGGGGGCGGGAGATACGCAGTATTTT.

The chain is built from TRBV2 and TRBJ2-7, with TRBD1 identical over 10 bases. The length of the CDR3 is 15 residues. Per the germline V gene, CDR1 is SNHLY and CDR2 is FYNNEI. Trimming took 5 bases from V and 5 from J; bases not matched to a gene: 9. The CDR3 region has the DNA TGTGCCAGCAGTTGGGGCGGACAGGGGGGCCACGAGCAGTACTTC. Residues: CASSWGGQGGHEQYF.

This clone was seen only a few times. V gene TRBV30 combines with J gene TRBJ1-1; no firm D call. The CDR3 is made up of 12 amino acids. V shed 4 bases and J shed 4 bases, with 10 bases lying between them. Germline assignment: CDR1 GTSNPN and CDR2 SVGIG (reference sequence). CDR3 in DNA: TGTGCCTGGACACTAAGCGGCACTGAAGCTTTCTTT. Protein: CAWTLSGTEAFF.

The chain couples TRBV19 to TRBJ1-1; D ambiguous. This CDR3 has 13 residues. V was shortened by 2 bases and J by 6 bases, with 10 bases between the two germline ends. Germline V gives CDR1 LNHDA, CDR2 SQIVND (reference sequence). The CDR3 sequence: CASSITDLSEAFF. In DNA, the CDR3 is TGTGCCAGTAGTATAACAGATCTCTCTGAAGCTTTCTTT.

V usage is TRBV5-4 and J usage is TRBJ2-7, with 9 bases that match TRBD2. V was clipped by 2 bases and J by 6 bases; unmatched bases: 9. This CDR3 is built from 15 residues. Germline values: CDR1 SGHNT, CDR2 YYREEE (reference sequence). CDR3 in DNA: TGTGCCAGCAGCTTAGGAGGCCTAGCGGGGACCGAGCAGTACTTC. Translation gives CASSLGGLAGTEQYF.

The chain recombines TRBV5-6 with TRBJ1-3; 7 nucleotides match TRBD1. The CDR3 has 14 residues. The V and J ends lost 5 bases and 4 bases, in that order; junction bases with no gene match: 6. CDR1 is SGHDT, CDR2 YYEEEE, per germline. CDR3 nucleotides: TGTGCCAGCAGTTCGACAGGGCTCGGAAACACCATATATTTT. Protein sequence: CASSSTGLGNTIYF. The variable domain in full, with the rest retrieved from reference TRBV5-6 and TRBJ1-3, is DAGVTQSPTHLIKTRGQQVTLRCSPKSGHDTVSWYQQALGQGPQFIFQYYEEEERQRGNFPDRFSGHQFPNYSSELNVNALLLGDSALYLCASSSTGLGNTIYFGEGSWLTVV.

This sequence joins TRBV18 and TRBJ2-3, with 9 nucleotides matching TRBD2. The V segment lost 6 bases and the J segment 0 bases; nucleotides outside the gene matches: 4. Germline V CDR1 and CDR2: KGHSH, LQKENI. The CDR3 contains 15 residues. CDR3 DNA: TGTGCCAGCTCTAGGACTAGCGTAAGCACAGATACGCAGTATTTT. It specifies CASSRTSVSTDTQYF.

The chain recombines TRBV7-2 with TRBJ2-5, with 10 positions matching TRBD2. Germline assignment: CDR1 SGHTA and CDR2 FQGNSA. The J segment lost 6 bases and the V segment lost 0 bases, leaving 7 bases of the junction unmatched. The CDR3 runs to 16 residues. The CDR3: CASSLASGGPRKTQYF. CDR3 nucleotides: TGTGCCAGCAGCTTAGCTAGCGGGGGGCCCAGGAAGACCCAGTACTTC.

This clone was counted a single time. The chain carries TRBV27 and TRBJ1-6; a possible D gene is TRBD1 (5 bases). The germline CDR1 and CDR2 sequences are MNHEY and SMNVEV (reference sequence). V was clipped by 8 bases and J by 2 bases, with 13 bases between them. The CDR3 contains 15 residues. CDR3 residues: CASPRRAAYNSPLHF. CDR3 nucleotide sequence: TGTGCCAGCCCCCGCAGGGCGGCCTATAATTCACCCCTCCACTTT.